This TCR beta chain was found in a study of blood T cell repertoires in COVID-19. Overall study context: Sample material is recorded as cDNA or gDNA derived from T cells, B-cell-depleted T cells, or PBMCs.

Source study methods: Estimated nucleated cell counts came from reference gene primer amplification. Profiling relied on immunoSEQ multiplex PCR, and the TCRdb table lists in-frame clones only, not all of them. V and J calls and clone size are as listed in that table; D and trimming were resolved from the DNA. The sample has approximately 40,000 clones, 91% seen once. Sequencing was performed on peripheral blood. The sequence derives from a woman older than 75 with acute or convalescent COVID-19.

For the CDR3, the DNA is TGTGCCAGCAGCTTGGGGCCGACATCCCGCTCCTACAATGAGCAGTTCTTC. Its protein product is CASSLGPTSRSYNEQFF. The V call is TRBV5-6, the J call TRBJ2-1, with D unresolved. V shed 0 bases and J shed 0 bases, with 13 bases lying between them. The CDR3 spans 17 residues. The V gene's germline CDR1 is SGHDT and CDR2 YYEEEE.